This TCR beta chain was sequenced in a study of cytomegalovirus exposure and HLA in healthy donors. Study-wide results and limits: Some V segments, TRBV6-2 and TRBV6-3 among them, were indistinguishable and were therefore excluded.

This clone was seen only once. Its antigen is still unknown. V shed 6 bases, J shed 3 bases, and the junction held 4 bases outside the gene matches. The CDR3 has 14 residues. The germline gives CDR1 MNHEY, CDR2 SVGAGI. Each donor was healthy, and each was a bone marrow donor. Nominal health characterized the donors when sampled, though unrecorded immune exposures were likely. In the PCR, 60 Vbeta and 13 Jbeta primers were used. The data were produced by immunoSEQ multiplex PCR, yet TCRdb's version contains in-frame clones alone and is incomplete. The sample lists about 120,000 clones, approximately 80% seen once, with 4% to 5.5% in the top ten.

The sample was PBMCs. The chain joins TRBV6-5 to TRBJ2-5, with TRBD2 matching over 10 bases. The sequence was collected from a man aged 25-40 years in good health and CMV-seropositive. This chain's CDR3 is CASSLLAGEETQYF. The CDR3 DNA follows: TGTGCCAGCAGCCTCCTAGCGGGGGAAGAGACCCAGTACTTC.